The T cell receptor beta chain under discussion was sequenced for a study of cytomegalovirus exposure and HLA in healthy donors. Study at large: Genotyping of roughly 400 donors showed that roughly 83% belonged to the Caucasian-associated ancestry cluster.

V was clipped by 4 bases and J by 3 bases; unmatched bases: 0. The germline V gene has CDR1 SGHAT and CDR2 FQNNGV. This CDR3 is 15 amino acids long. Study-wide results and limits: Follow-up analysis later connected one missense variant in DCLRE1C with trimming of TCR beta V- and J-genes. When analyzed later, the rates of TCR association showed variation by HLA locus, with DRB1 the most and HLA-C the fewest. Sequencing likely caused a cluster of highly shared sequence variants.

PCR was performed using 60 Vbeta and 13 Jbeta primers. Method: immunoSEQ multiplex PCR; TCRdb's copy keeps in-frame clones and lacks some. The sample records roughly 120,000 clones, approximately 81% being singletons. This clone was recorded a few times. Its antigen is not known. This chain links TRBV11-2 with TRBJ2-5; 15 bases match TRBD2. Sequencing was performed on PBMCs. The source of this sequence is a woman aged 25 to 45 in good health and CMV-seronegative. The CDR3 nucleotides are TGTGCCAGCAGCTGGACTAGCGGGAGGGAAGAGACCCAGTACTTC. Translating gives CASSWTSGREETQYF. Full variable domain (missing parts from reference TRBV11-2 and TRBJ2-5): EAGVAQSPRYKIIEKRQSVAFWCNPISGHATLYWYQQILGQGPKLLIQFQNNGVVDDSQLPKDRFSAERLKGVDSTLKIQPAKLEDSAVYLCASSWTSGREETQYFGPGTRLLVL.